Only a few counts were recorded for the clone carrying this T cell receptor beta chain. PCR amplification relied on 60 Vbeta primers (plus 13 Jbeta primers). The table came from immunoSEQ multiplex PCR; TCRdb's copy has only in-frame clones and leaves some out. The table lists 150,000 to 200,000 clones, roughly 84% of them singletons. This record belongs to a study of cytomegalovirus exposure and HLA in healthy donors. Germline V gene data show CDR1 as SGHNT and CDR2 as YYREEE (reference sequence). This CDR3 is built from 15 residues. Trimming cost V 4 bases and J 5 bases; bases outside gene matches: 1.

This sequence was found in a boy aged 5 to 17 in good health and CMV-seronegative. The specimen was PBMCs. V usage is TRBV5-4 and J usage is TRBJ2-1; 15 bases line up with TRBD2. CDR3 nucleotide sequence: TGTGCCAGCAGCGGGACTAGCGGGGGGAACAATGAGCAGTTCTTC. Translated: CASSGTSGGNNEQFF.